A selection of T cell receptor beta chains follows, all from one sample in a study of T cell changes during pregnancy in multiple sclerosis. Here immunoSEQ multiplex PCR was the method, and the copy in TCRdb shows in-frame clones only, minus some. The repertoire has almost 95,000 clones, approximately 92% of them found once; the top ten carry 1.5%. Sequenced here: peripheral blood, sampled in the first trimester of pregnancy. The receptor source for this set is a female donor with multiple sclerosis, enrolled in a pregnancy study. The CDR3 runs from the conserved cysteine through the conserved F or W. The order of the fields is J gene, clone size, V gene, D gene, CDR3 DNA, CDR3 protein. D genes are given only for firm matches. A clone size is listed for some rows: how often the clone was seen (once, few, many), or a class if it is expanded.

TRBJ2-7,-,TRBV10-2,-,TGCGCCAGCAGCCCCAGTGCGGGAACGGGCGAGCAGTACTTC,CASSPSAGTGEQYF
TRBJ1-2,-,TRBV7-2,-,TGTGCCAGCAGCTCCCTGTTCGACCCGGGGAAGGAGAAGGGCTACACCTTC,CASSSLFDPGKEKGYTF
TRBJ1-2,-,TRBV30,TRBD1,TGTGCCTGGGCGGGGCAGGGGGCGCATGGCTACACCTTC,CAWAGQGAHGYTF
TRBJ2-7,-,TRBV7-3,TRBD1,TGTGCCAGCAGCCCGGGACAGGGAGCCTACGAGCAGTACTTC,CASSPGQGAYEQYF
TRBJ2-7,-,TRBV27,-,TGTGCCAGCAGTTTATCCCCCCCCCGAGCGTACGAGCAGTACTTC,CASSLSPPRAYEQYF
TRBJ2-7,-,TRBV28,-,TGTGCCAGCAGTACCTACAGGGACGGGAATACCTACGAGCAGTACTTC,CASSTYRDGNTYEQYF
TRBJ2-6,once,TRBV5-1,-,TGCGCCAGCACTCTGCAGTGGAGCTCTGGGGCCAACGTCCTGACTTTC,CASTLQWSSGANVLTF
TRBJ2-6,-,TRBV13,-,TGTGCCAGCACCTACGCCCTGGCTGGGGCCAACGTCCTGACTTTC,CASTYALAGANVLTF
TRBJ2-7,-,TRBV5-6,TRBD1,TGTGCCAGCAGCTTTCGTGGGACAGGAACCTACGAGCAGTACTTC,CASSFRGTGTYEQYF
TRBJ2-3,-,TRBV18,-,TGTGCCAGCTCACCAACAGGGACCATTACCCCACGGACCCGCACAGATACGCAGTATTTT,CASSPTGTITPRTRTDTQYF
TRBJ1-5,once,TRBV28,-,TGTGCCAGCAGCCCCTCCAATCAGCCCCAGCATTTT,CASSPSNQPQHF
TRBJ1-1,-,TRBV19,TRBD1,TGTGCCAGTGCGACAGGGAGGATTGTCGAAGCTTTCTTT,CASATGRIVEAFF
TRBJ2-7,-,TRBV7-2,TRBD1,TGTGCCAGCAGCCTCCCGGGCAGGGGGCACGAGCAGTACTTC,CASSLPGRGHEQYF
TRBJ1-5,-,TRBV9,-,TGTGCCAGCAGCGTAGACGGTCGGAGTACCCAGCATTTT,CASSVDGRSTQHF
TRBJ1-1,-,TRBV6-5,TRBD1,TGTGCCAGCAGCCCCCCCGGGACAGGGAGGACTGAAGCTTTCTTT,CASSPPGTGRTEAFF
TRBJ2-4,-,TRBV5-1,TRBD1,TGCGCCAGCAGCTCAGAGGACAGGGACGCCAAAAACATTCAGTACTTC,CASSSEDRDAKNIQYF
TRBJ1-2,few,TRBV6-1,-,TGTGCCAGCAGTGAAGCCTCGACTTATGGCTACACCTTC,CASSEASTYGYTF
TRBJ1-1,-,TRBV9,TRBD1,TGTGCCAGCAGCCCCGGACAGGGGGCCACTGAAGCTTTCTTT,CASSPGQGATEAFF
TRBJ1-3,-,TRBV18,TRBD1,TGTGCCAGCTCGACGGACAGGGCGAAAGCAGGAAACACCATATATTTT,CASSTDRAKAGNTIYF
TRBJ1-3,-,TRBV30,-,TGTGCCTGGAGTGTACAAAACACCATATATTTT,CAWSVQNTIYF
TRBJ2-7,-,TRBV7-8,-,TGTGCCAGCAGCGGAACCGGGACATACTCCTACGAGCAGTACTTC,CASSGTGTYSYEQYF